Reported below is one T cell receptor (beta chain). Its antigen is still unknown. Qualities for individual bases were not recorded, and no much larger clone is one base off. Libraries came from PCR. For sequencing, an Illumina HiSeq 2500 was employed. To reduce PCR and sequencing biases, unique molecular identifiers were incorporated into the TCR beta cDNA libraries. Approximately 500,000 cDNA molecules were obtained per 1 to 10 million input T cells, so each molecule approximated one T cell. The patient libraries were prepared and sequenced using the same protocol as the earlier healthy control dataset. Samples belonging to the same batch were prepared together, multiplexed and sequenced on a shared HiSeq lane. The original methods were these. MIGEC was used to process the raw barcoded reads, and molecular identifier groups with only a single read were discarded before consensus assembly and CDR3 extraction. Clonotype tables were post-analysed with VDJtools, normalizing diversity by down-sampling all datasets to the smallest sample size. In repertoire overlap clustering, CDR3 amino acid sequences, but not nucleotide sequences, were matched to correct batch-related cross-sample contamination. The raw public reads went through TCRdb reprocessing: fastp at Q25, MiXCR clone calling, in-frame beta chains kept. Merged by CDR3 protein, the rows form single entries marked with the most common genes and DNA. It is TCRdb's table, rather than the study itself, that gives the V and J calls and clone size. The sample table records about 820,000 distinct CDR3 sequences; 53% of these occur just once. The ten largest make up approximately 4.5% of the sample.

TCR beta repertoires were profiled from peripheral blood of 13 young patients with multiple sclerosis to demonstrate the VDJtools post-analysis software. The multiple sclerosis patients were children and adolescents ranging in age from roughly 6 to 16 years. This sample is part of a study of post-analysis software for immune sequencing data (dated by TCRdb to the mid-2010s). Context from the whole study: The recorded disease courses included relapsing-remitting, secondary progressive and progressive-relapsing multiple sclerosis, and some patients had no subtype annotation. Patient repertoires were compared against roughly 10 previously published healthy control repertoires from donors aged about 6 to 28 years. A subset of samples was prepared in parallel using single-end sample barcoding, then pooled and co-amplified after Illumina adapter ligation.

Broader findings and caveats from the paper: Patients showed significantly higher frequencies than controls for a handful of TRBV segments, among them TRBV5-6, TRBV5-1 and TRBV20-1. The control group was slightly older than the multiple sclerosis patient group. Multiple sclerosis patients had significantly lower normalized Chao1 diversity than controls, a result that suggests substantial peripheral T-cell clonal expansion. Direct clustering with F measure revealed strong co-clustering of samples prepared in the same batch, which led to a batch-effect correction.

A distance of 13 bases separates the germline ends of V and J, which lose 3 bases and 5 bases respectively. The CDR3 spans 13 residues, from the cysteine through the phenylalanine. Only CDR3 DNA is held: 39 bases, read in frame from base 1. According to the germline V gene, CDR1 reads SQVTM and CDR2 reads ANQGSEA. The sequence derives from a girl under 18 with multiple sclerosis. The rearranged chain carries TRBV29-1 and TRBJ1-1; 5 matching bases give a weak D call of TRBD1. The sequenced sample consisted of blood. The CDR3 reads CSVDSGGVTEAFF. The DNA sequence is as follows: TGCAGCGTTGATTCCGGGGGGGTTACTGAAGCTTTCTTT.